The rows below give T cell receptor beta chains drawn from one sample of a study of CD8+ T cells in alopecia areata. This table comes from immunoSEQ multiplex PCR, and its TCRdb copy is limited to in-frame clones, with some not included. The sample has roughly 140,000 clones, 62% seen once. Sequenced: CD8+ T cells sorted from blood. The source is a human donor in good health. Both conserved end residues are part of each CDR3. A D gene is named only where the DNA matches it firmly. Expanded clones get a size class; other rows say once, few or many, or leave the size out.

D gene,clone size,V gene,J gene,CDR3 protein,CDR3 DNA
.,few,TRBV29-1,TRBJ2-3,CSVLESPPDTQYF,TGCAGCGTTCTGGAATCCCCCCCAGATACGCAGTATTTT
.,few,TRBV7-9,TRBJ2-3,CASSLAVDTQYF,TGTGCCAGCAGCTTAGCGGTAGATACGCAGTATTTT
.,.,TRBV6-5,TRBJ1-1,CASSYGGRTEAFF,TGTGCCAGCAGTTACGGGGGGCGAACTGAAGCTTTCTTT
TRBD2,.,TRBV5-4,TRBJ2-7,CASRFRGLAGGYGYEQYF,TGTGCCAGCAGGTTCCGGGGGCTAGCGGGAGGTTACGGCTACGAGCAGTACTTC
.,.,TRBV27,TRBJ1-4,CASSSITGQKLFF,TGTGCCAGCAGTTCCATTACAGGGCAAAAACTGTTTTTT
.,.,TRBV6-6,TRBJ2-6,CASSPYISGANVLTF,TGTGCCAGCAGTCCTTATATCTCTGGGGCCAACGTCCTGACTTTC
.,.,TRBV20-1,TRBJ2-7,CSAGDAQQYF,TGCAGTGCGGGGGACGCACAGCAGTACTTC
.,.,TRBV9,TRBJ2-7,CASSVDGTGYEQYF,TGTGCCAGCAGCGTAGACGGGACGGGCTACGAGCAGTACTTC
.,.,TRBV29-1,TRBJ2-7,CSVEAETSGYEQYF,TGCAGCGTTGAAGCCGAGACTAGTGGCTACGAGCAGTACTTC
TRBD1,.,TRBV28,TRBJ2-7,CASSPDGTGRYEQYF,TGTGCCAGCAGTCCCGACGGGACAGGTCGCTACGAGCAGTACTTC
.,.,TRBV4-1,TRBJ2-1,CASSQATALSSYNEQFF,TGCGCCAGCAGCCAAGCAACCGCCCTGAGCTCCTACAATGAGCAGTTCTTC
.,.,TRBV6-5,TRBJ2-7,CASSYAGFHEQYF,TGTGCCAGCAGTTACGCAGGGTTTCACGAGCAGTACTTC
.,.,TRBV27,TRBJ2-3,CASSLYRVGEDSDTQYF,TGTGCCAGCAGTTTATATCGTGTGGGAGAGGATTCAGATACGCAGTATTTT
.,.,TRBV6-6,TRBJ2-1,CASSYSKSYNEQFF,TGTGCCAGCAGTTACTCGAAGTCTTACAATGAGCAGTTCTTC
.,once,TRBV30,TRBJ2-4,CAWGGSDKNIQYF,TGTGCCTGGGGGGGATCGGACAAAAACATTCAGTACTTC